This T cell receptor beta chain was sequenced during a study of blood T cell repertoires in COVID-19. At the level of the study: Spain, Italy and the United States supplied samples that represented acute and convalescent COVID-19. T cells, B-cell-depleted T cells, or PBMCs supplied cDNA or gDNA.

Source study methods: Nucleated cell counts were estimated from reference gene primer amplification. The data were produced by immunoSEQ multiplex PCR, yet TCRdb's version contains in-frame clones alone and is incomplete. The V and J calls and clone size come from that table; D and trimming were worked out from the DNA. The profile shows some 130,000 clones, roughly 86% of them singletons. The germline CDR1 and CDR2 sequences are SGHNT and YYREEE (reference sequence). V dropped 2 bases and J dropped 4 bases, with 18 bases sitting between them. There are 16 residues in the CDR3. One Seattle source followed patients from active infection through their disease course.

Sequencing was performed on peripheral blood. The genes are TRBV5-4 and TRBJ2-5; D gene ambiguous. The sequence came from an older woman with COVID-19, enrolled during active disease. CDR3: CASSFPRQVDPETQYF. The CDR3, as DNA: TGTGCCAGCAGCTTCCCCCGGCAGGTGGATCCAGAGACCCAGTACTTC.